The 2 T cell receptor beta chains below all came from one sample that was sequenced in a study of identical twins' blood T cells. TCRdb fed the 5' RACE reads into MiXCR, producing one record per CDR3 protein. The sample holds 300,000 to 400,000 distinct CDR3 sequences, roughly 28% seen once. What was sequenced was PBMCs. These receptors were collected from a woman aged 18-55 years in good health.

This clonotype was counted only a few times. This chain joins TRBV6-2 or TRBV6-3 and TRBJ1-6; no clear D gene. Germline assignment: CDR1 MNHEY and CDR2 SVGEGT. CDR3 size: 13 residues. V lost 5 bases and J lost 10, with 12 bases in between. The CDR3: CASSRAAESPLHF. DNA for the CDR3: TGTGCCAGCAGTAGAGCAGCAGAATCACCCCTCCACTTT.

This clonotype has just a few counts. The chain is built from TRBV12-5 and TRBJ2-1; possibly TRBD1 for D (6 bases). The germline V gene has CDR1 LGHNT and CDR2 FRNRAP. Trimming stripped 6 bases from V and 1 base from J, with 25 bases between. The CDR3 length is 19 residues. Written as DNA, the CDR3 is TGTGCTAGTGGCCAAAACATAGACGGACAGCCTGTTTCCTACAATGAGCAGTTCTTC. It is translated as CASGQNIDGQPVSYNEQFF.